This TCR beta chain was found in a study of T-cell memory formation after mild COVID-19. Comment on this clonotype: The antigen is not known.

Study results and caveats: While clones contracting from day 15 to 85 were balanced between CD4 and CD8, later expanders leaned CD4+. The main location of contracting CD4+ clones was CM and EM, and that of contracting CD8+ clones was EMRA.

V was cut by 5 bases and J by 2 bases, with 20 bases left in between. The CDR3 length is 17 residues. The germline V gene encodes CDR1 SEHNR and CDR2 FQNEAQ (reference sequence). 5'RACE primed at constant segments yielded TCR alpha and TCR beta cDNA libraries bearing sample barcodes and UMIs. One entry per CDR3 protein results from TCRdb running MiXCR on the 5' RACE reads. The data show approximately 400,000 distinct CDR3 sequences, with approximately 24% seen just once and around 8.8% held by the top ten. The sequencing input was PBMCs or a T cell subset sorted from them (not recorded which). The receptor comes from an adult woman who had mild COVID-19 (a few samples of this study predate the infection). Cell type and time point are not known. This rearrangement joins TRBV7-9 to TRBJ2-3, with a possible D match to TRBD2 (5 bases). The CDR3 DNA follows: TGTGCCAGCAGCCCCCGGGAAGAAACGGGATCCACAGATACGCAGTATTTT. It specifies CASSPREETGSTDTQYF.